This section outlines one T cell receptor beta chain sequence together with its context. The antigen remains undetermined. Together with thyroid ultrasound, orbital computed tomography, serum thyroxine and TRAb, clinical symptoms were used for diagnoses. Germline V gene lookup returns CDR1 MNHEY and CDR2 SVGEGT. V was pared by 2 bases and J by 2 bases, with 20 bases between. The CDR3 runs to 18 residues. RNA transcripts provided the source from which TCR beta CDR3 regions were amplified. The study used the HTBI primer set for a first-round RT-PCR of the TCR CDR3. Each CDR3 protein is one row after TCRdb ran MiXCR on the multiplex PCR reads. The repertoire has about 560,000 distinct CDR3 sequences, 15% to 19% of them found once; the top ten carry approximately 7.4%. The data are from a study of T cells in Graves' hyperthyroidism and ophthalmopathy. Study-level points and caveats: Most thyroid clonotypes expanded above 0.001 appeared in blood too.

Material for sequencing was blood. The receptor comes from a woman in her twenties or thirties with Graves' hyperthyroidism. The rearrangement uses TRBV6-2 or TRBV6-3 and TRBJ2-3, with TRBD2 as a possible D gene (6 bases). CDR3 nucleotides: TGTGCCAGCAGTTACCCTTCCGACCGGGACTCCGACACAGATACGCAGTATTTT. Translation gives CASSYPSDRDSDTDTQYF.